The 5 T cell receptor beta chains in this list originate from one sample, sequenced in a study of T cells in Graves' hyperthyroidism and ophthalmopathy. RNA transcripts gave rise to amplified TCR beta CDR3 regions. The TCR CDR3 was amplified in a first-round RT-PCR using the HTBI primer set. TCRdb reanalysed the multiplex PCR reads using MiXCR and keeps one entry per CDR3 protein. The top ten clones hold approximately 7.9% of a sample with 250,000 to 300,000 distinct CDR3 sequences, roughly 13% of them seen once. The sequencing input was blood. The origin of the receptors is a woman in her 40s with Graves' hyperthyroidism.

This clonotype was found many times. V is TRBV28 and J is TRBJ2-1; 8 nucleotides agree with TRBD1. Germline V gene data show CDR1 as MDHEN and CDR2 as SYDVKM. This CDR3 has 14 amino acids. Losses at the gene ends were 6 bases for V and 9 bases for J; bases not matched to a gene: 10. The chain's CDR3 is CASSPRTGNGEQFF. The CDR3 region has the DNA TGTGCCAGCAGCCCTAGGACAGGGAACGGTGAGCAGTTCTTC.

This clonotype has at least ten counts. The V gene is TRBV11-1, the J gene TRBJ2-1; D unresolved. The germline V gene encodes CDR1 SGHAT and CDR2 FQDESV (reference sequence). V was clipped by 5 bases and J by 0 bases, with 11 bases between them. The CDR3 length is 15 residues. The DNA of the CDR3 is TGTGCCAGCAGCCCCCGAGGTTTCTCCTACAATGAGCAGTTCTTC. Amino acids: CASSPRGFSYNEQFF.

There are a few counts of this clonotype. V gene TRBV14 combines with J gene TRBJ2-5; 9 positions match TRBD2. V dropped 4 bases and J dropped 2; count of bases not matched to a gene: 11. CDR1 and CDR2 from the germline V gene are SGHDN and FVKESK. The CDR3 length is 17 residues. The CDR3 here is CASSLRTIAGDQETQYF. CDR3 coding DNA: TGTGCCAGCAGCCTCAGGACTATAGCGGGAGATCAAGAGACCCAGTACTTC.

In its sample, this clonotype was seen many times. The chain is built from TRBV4-1 and TRBJ1-1; 10 nucleotides match TRBD1. CDR1 MGHRA and CDR2 YSYEKL come from the germline V gene. The trim removed 2 bases at V and 6 bases at J, leaving 12 bases unmatched. CDR3 size: 17 residues. In DNA, the CDR3 is TGCGCCAGCAGCCAAAGGGACAGGGGCTCGCCGGCGTCTGAAGCTTTCTTT. It yields the protein CASSQRDRGSPASEAFF.

This clonotype was recorded at least ten times. The V call is TRBV20-1, the J call TRBJ2-7, with D hard to call. The CDR3 length is 12 residues. Trimming pared 1 base from V and 3 bases from J, leaving 7 bases between. CDR1 is DFQATT, CDR2 SNEGSKA, per germline (reference sequence). The CDR3 here is CSARVGIYEQYF. The CDR3 nucleotides read TGCAGTGCTAGAGTAGGCATCTACGAGCAGTACTTC.